The next 32 T cell receptor beta chains were all read from a single sample in a study of blood T cell repertoires in COVID-19 (dated by TCRdb to 2020 to 2022). Receptor amplification or capture employed the immunoSEQ multiplex PCR assay. What TCRdb holds here is the immuneACCESS table cut down to in-frame rearrangements. Part of the clones is not present; checked against another copy, under half of the missing clones reflect an unresolved V gene, and the others are unexplained. The sample table contains under 150,000 clones; only one count was recorded for 70% to 90% of them. 6.5% to 9.5% of the sample comes from the top ten. Sequenced: peripheral blood. The receptors come from an older woman with COVID-19, enrolled during active disease.

The chain couples TRBV7-6 to TRBJ1-1; possible D gene TRBD1, 5 bases. Germline V CDR1 and CDR2: SGHVS, FNYEAQ. CDR3 length: 17 amino acids. V lost 5 bases and J lost 0, with 19 bases in between. The DNA of the CDR3 is TGTGCCAGCAGCCTAGTGGCAGGGCTAGGCTTGAACACTGAAGCTTTCTTT. Its protein product is CASSLVAGLGLNTEAFF.

This chain links TRBV6-5 with TRBJ2-1; 12 bases align to TRBD2. Germline trimming cut 5 bases from V and 4 bases from J; bases unmatched to any gene: 3. Germline V lookup: CDR1 MNHEY, CDR2 SVGAGI. This CDR3 is built from 15 residues. CDR3 DNA sequence: TGTGCCAGCAGTCCGACTAGCGGGGGTTACAATGAGCAGTTCTTC. Translation: CASSPTSGGYNEQFF.

This rearrangement joins TRBV5-6 to TRBJ2-7; 8 bases line up with TRBD1. CDR1 and CDR2 from the germline V gene are SGHDT and YYEEEE. After removal of 4 bases from V and 2 bases from J, the junction contained 5 bases not matched to a gene. The CDR3 length is 14 residues. For the CDR3, the DNA is TGTGCCAGCAGCCCGGACAGGGTTCCCTACGAGCAGTACTTC. This codes for CASSPDRVPYEQYF.

The chain carries TRBV9 and TRBJ1-2, with D uncertain. The germline V gene encodes CDR1 SGDLS and CDR2 YYNGEE. This CDR3 comprises 11 residues. The V gene lost 3 bases and the J gene lost 7 bases, with 7 bases spanning the gap. CDR3 sequence: CASSAPVGYTF. The DNA for the CDR3 is TGTGCCAGCAGCGCCCCAGTTGGCTACACCTTC.

The chain is built from TRBV4-1 and TRBJ1-2; TRBD1 matches at 7 bases. The CDR3 extends over 13 amino acids. Unmatched junction bases numbered 6, after V lost 4 bases and J lost 7 bases. Looked up from germline, CDR1 is MGHRA and CDR2 is YSYEKL. In DNA, the CDR3 is TGCGCCAGCAGCCCACAGGGGCTGGGTGGCTACACCTTC. Translation: CASSPQGLGGYTF.

This clone was found a few times. The chain couples TRBV5-1 to TRBJ1-1; 9 bases are a match to TRBD1. CDR1 and CDR2 (germline): SGHRS, YFSETQ. V trimming: 4 bases; J trimming: 4 bases; junction bases outside the gene matches: 5. The length of the CDR3 is 14 residues. The CDR3 reads CASSPGQGSTEAFF. The CDR3 region has the DNA TGCGCCAGCAGCCCGGGACAGGGAAGCACTGAAGCTTTCTTT.

The chain links TRBV11-3 to TRBJ2-5; D is uncertain. Germline V gene sequence: CDR1 SGHNT, CDR2 YENEEA. This CDR3 has 14 amino acids. Trimming took off 2 bases at V and 2 bases at J, with 9 bases between the two ends. The chain's CDR3 is CASSLSTVQETQYF. CDR3 bases: TGTGCCAGCAGCTTAAGCACAGTTCAAGAGACCCAGTACTTC.

The chain has TRBV19 and TRBJ2-5, with 10 bases aligning to TRBD2. In germline, CDR1 is LNHDA, CDR2 SQIVND (reference sequence). The CDR3 is made up of 16 amino acids. The J segment lost 3 bases and the V segment lost 5 bases, leaving 9 bases of the junction unmatched. This CDR3 reads CASSPSVTSGEETQYF. DNA of the CDR3: TGTGCCAGTAGTCCCTCTGTAACTAGCGGGGAAGAGACCCAGTACTTC.

The chain has TRBV9 and TRBJ2-1; D not certain. Looked up from germline, CDR1 is SGDLS and CDR2 is YYNGEE. The CDR3 contains 11 residues. The ends were cut back, 0 bases at V and 10 bases at J, with 5 bases in the middle. CDR3 residues: CASSVAREQFF. As DNA, the CDR3 is TGTGCCAGCAGCGTAGCTAGGGAGCAGTTCTTC.

This chain links TRBV5-4 with TRBJ1-2, with 9 bases fitting TRBD1. Per germline, CDR1 SGHNT and CDR2 YYREEE (reference sequence). The CDR3 runs 15 residues. The trim removed 5 bases at V and 2 bases at J, leaving 7 bases unmatched. The CDR3 coding sequence is TGTGCCAGCAGGAACCCCGGGACAGGGAACTATGGCTACACCTTC. Residues: CASRNPGTGNYGYTF.

The chain joins TRBV4-1 to TRBJ2-1, with 9 bases lining up with TRBD1. Germline V gene lookup returns CDR1 MGHRA and CDR2 YSYEKL. J was trimmed by 4 bases and V by 4 bases; bases with no gene match: 8. This CDR3 spans 16 amino acids. CDR3 sequence reads: CASSPTGTGIYNEQFF. The CDR3 DNA reads TGCGCCAGCAGCCCGACCGGGACAGGGATTTACAATGAGCAGTTCTTC.

The rearrangement uses TRBV11-2 and TRBJ1-2; possibly TRBD1 for D (6 bases). This CDR3 is 13 amino acids long. Trimming took off 5 bases at V and 2 bases at J, with 9 bases between the two ends. From germline, CDR1 is SGHAT and CDR2 FQNNGV. CDR3 protein: CASSTTGNYGYTF. CDR3 DNA sequence: TGTGCCAGCAGCACCACAGGGAACTATGGCTACACCTTC.

The rearrangement links TRBV2 to TRBJ1-4, with 9 bases lining up with TRBD1. The CDR3 is made up of 16 amino acids. Losses at the gene ends were 6 bases for V and 0 bases for J; bases not matched to a gene: 5. In germline, CDR1 is SNHLY, CDR2 FYNNEI. This CDR3 reads CASRRQGGATNEKLFF. The CDR3 DNA is TGTGCCAGCAGGCGACAGGGGGGTGCAACTAATGAAAAACTGTTTTTT. Combining the CDR3 with reference TRBV2 and TRBJ1-4 gives the whole variable domain EPEVTQTPSHQVTQMGQEVILRCVPISNHLYFYWYRQILGQKVEFLVSFYNNEISEKSEIFDDQFSVERPDGSNFTLKIRSTKLEDSAMYFCASRRQGGATNEKLFFGSGTQLSVL.

V usage is TRBV5-1 and J usage is TRBJ2-7; TRBD1 matches at 7 bases. The CDR3 length is 14 residues. Trimming cost V 0 bases and J 6 bases; bases outside gene matches: 6. The germline CDR1 and CDR2 sequences are SGHRS and YFSETQ. The CDR3 protein is CASSLGDSEGEQYF. DNA of the CDR3: TGCGCCAGCAGCTTGGGGGACAGTGAGGGCGAGCAGTACTTC. The complete variable domain, with remaining parts taken from reference TRBV5-1 and TRBJ2-7, reads KAGVTQTPRYLIKTRGQQVTLSCSPISGHRSVSWYQQTPGQGLQFLFEYFSETQRNKGNFPGRFSGRQFSNSRSEMNVSTLELGDSALYLCASSLGDSEGEQYFGPGTRLTVT.

This chain joins TRBV7-9 and TRBJ2-7; possibly TRBD1 for D (6 bases). This CDR3 is 13 amino acids long. Germline lookup yields CDR1 SEHNR and CDR2 FQNEAQ (reference sequence). Trimming pared 5 bases from V and 3 bases from J, leaving 11 bases between. This CDR3 is CASSLEDSYEQYF. For the CDR3, the DNA is TGTGCCAGCAGCCTTGAGGACAGCTACGAGCAGTACTTC. The full variable domain, its missing parts supplied by reference TRBV7-9 and TRBJ2-7, is DTGVSQNPRHKITKRGQNVTFRCDPISEHNRLYWYRQTLGQGPEFLTYFQNEAQLEKSRLLSDRFSAERPKGSFSTLEIQRTEQGDSAMYLCASSLEDSYEQYFGPGTRLTVT.

The chain joins TRBV28 to TRBJ1-1; D gene ambiguous. This CDR3 is built from 15 residues. V shed 6 bases and J shed 0 bases, with 14 bases lying between them. The germline V gene encodes CDR1 MDHEN and CDR2 SYDVKM. This CDR3 is CASRSRVRMNTEAFF. The CDR3 coding sequence is TGTGCCAGCAGGTCCCGAGTGAGAATGAACACTGAAGCTTTCTTT.

This chain joins TRBV18 and TRBJ1-2, with TRBD1 identical over 7 bases. Trimming removed 0 bases from V and 8 bases from J; junction bases left unmatched: 15. Germline V gene data show CDR1 as KGHSH and CDR2 as LQKENI. The length of the CDR3 is 17 residues. CDR3 protein: CASSPPAGPGGSDGYTF. Here the CDR3 DNA reads TGTGCCAGCTCACCACCGGCAGGACCAGGGGGGTCCGACGGCTACACCTTC.

The V call is TRBV6-5, the J call TRBJ1-3; D not certain. V gave up 2 bases and J gave up 0 bases, with 5 bases separating them. The CDR3 runs to 14 residues. Germline values: CDR1 MNHEY, CDR2 SVGAGI. The CDR3 sequence: CASSYDTSGNTIYF. The DNA for the CDR3 is TGTGCCAGCAGTTACGACACCTCTGGAAACACCATATATTTT.

This clone was detected many times. The chain couples TRBV6-2 or TRBV6-3 to TRBJ2-3; 10 bases line up with TRBD2. Per the germline V gene, CDR1 is MNHEY and CDR2 is SVGEGT. CDR3 length: 19 amino acids. V shed 2 bases, J shed 1 base, and the junction held 12 bases outside the gene matches. The CDR3 spells CASSYNKALAGVGTDTQYF. CDR3 bases: TGTGCCAGCAGTTACAATAAGGCGCTAGCGGGGGTGGGCACAGATACGCAGTATTTT.

This clone was picked up a small number of times. The rearrangement links TRBV21-1 to TRBJ1-2. TRBV21-1 represents a pseudogene. The length of the CDR3 is 16 residues. In nucleotides, the CDR3 is TGTGCCAGCAGCCAAGGCCGAACCGGGACTGAGGATGGCTACACCTTC. It specifies CASSQGRTGTEDGYTF.

V gene TRBV11-2 combines with J gene TRBJ2-3; tentative D call: TRBD1 (6 bases). Trimming stripped 2 bases from V and 3 bases from J, with 9 bases between. Germline V gives CDR1 SGHAT, CDR2 FQNNGV. This CDR3 is 14 amino acids long. The CDR3 DNA follows: TGTGCCAGCAGCTTACACAGGGCTACAGATACGCAGTATTTT. Residues: CASSLHRATDTQYF.

In this sample, this clone turned up once. The chain joins TRBV7-3 to TRBJ2-3; 7 bases match TRBD2. Per germline, CDR1 SGHTA and CDR2 FQGTGA. This CDR3 is built from 14 residues. The V and J ends lost 5 bases and 2 bases, in that order; junction bases with no gene match: 4. CDR3 in DNA: TGTGCCAGCAGCCGGGACTACTCCACAGATACGCAGTATTTT. This encodes CASSRDYSTDTQYF.

The chain is built from TRBV28 and TRBJ2-5; D possibly corresponds to TRBD1 (5 bases). This CDR3 region has 12 residues. Trimming took 7 bases from V and 3 from J, leaving 9 bases between them. Per germline, CDR1 MDHEN and CDR2 SYDVKM. The CDR3 DNA is TGTGCCAGCACTACAGGCGAAGAGACCCAGTACTTC. This codes for CASTTGEETQYF.

The chain combines TRBV5-4 with TRBJ1-2; perhaps TRBD1 as D (5 bases). The germline V gene encodes CDR1 SGHNT and CDR2 YYREEE (reference sequence). The germline V and J ends were trimmed by 4 bases and 8 bases, with 15 bases remaining between them. This CDR3 spans 13 amino acids. The CDR3 DNA is TGTGCCAGCAGCCAGGGACTGGCTCCGGGCTACACCTTC. Translation gives CASSQGLAPGYTF.

The chain is built from TRBV5-5 and TRBJ2-1; D is possibly TRBD2 (5 bases). The CDR3 has 16 residues. Trimming cost V 0 bases and J 4 bases, with 14 bases left between them. Germline V gene lookup returns CDR1 SGHKS and CDR2 YYEKEE (reference sequence). For the CDR3, the DNA is TGTGCCAGCAGCTTGGACCCCGGCGGGTGGTACAATGAGCAGTTCTTC. It yields the protein CASSLDPGGWYNEQFF. The complete variable domain, with remaining parts taken from reference TRBV5-5 and TRBJ2-1, reads DAGVTQSPTHLIKTRGQQVTLRCSPISGHKSVSWYQQVLGQGPQFIFQYYEKEERGRGNFPDRFSARQFPNYSSELNVNALLLGDSALYLCASSLDPGGWYNEQFFGPGTRLTVL.

The chain has TRBV25-1 and TRBJ2-5; TRBD1 might be the D (6 bases). Germline CDR1 and CDR2: MGHDK and SYGVNS. V lost 3 bases to trimming and J lost 1 base, with 12 bases between them. The CDR3 length is 15 residues. The CDR3 sequence is CASSDVQDSQETQYF. The CDR3 coding sequence is TGTGCCAGCAGTGACGTACAGGACAGCCAAGAGACCCAGTACTTC. Variable domain in full (rest from reference TRBV25-1 and TRBJ2-5): EADIYQTPRYLVIGTGKKITLECSQTMGHDKMYWYQQDPGMELHLIHYSYGVNSTEKGDLSSESTVSRIRTEHFPLTLESARPSHTSQYLCASSDVQDSQETQYFGPGTRLLVL.

The gene calls are TRBV6-1 and TRBJ1-5; D is unclear. This CDR3 spans 15 amino acids. Trimming shortened V by 2 bases and J by 3 bases, and 11 bases separated the two germline ends. Germline V gene lookup returns CDR1 MNHNS and CDR2 SASEGT. In nucleotides, the CDR3 is TGTGCCAGCAGTGAAATGTGGGCAGACAATCAGCCCCAGCATTTT. It is translated as CASSEMWADNQPQHF.

The chain joins TRBV19 to TRBJ1-3; weak D call: TRBD1 (5 bases). In germline, CDR1 is LNHDA, CDR2 SQIVND (reference sequence). This CDR3 contains 15 residues. With 7 bases removed from V and 2 bases from J, the gap between germline ends came to 15 bases. The CDR3 nucleotides are TGTGCCAGTACTAACTTGGGACTTGCTGGAAACACCATATATTTT. This sequence encodes CASTNLGLAGNTIYF.

The chain combines TRBV7-8 with TRBJ1-5; D gene unclear. From germline, CDR1 is SGHVS and CDR2 FQNEAQ. This CDR3 comprises 14 residues. The V end was cut by 5 bases, the J end by 1 base, with 9 bases between. The CDR3 sequence is CASSLDTSNQPQHF. The CDR3, as DNA: TGTGCCAGCAGCCTCGACACAAGCAATCAGCCCCAGCATTTT.

The rearrangement links TRBV2 to TRBJ1-2, with 8 bases aligning to TRBD1. The V gene end was trimmed by 2 bases and the J gene end by 7 bases; junction bases not matched to a gene: 3. Germline V lookup: CDR1 SNHLY, CDR2 FYNNEI. This CDR3 spans 13 amino acids. The CDR3 sequence: CASSEQGASGYTF. CDR3 in DNA: TGTGCCAGCAGTGAACAGGGGGCAAGTGGCTACACCTTC.

V usage is TRBV18 and J usage is TRBJ2-3, with 11 bases identical to TRBD2. The germline gives CDR1 KGHSH, CDR2 LQKENI. The CDR3 is 16 amino acids. V trimming: 5 bases; J trimming: 2 bases; junction bases outside the gene matches: 6. The CDR3 region has the DNA TGTGCCAGCTCAGCCGCGACTAGCGGGGCCACAGATACGCAGTATTTT. It is translated as CASSAATSGATDTQYF. Variable domain in full (rest from reference TRBV18 and TRBJ2-3): NAGVMQNPRHLVRRRGQEARLRCSPMKGHSHVYWYRQLPEEGLKFMVYLQKENIIDESGMPKERFSAEFPKEGPSILRIQQVVRGDSAAYFCASSAATSGATDTQYFGPGTRLTVL.

This clone was detected once. The gene calls are TRBV7-9 and TRBJ2-3; perhaps TRBD2 as D (6 bases). CDR3 length: 14 amino acids. The germline CDR1 and CDR2 sequences are SEHNR and FQNEAQ (reference sequence). Trimming cost V 6 bases and J 2 bases, with 12 bases left between them. The CDR3 protein is CASRGGTFTDTQYF. The CDR3 DNA follows: TGTGCCAGCAGGGGGGGTACATTCACAGATACGCAGTATTTT.